This entry concerns a single T cell receptor (beta chain). This sample is drawn from a study of shared clonotypes between healthy human individuals. In the authors' methods: In the immunoSEQ data, sequences were junction-only and lacked quality scores, so filtering differed. Profiled with immunoSEQ multiplex PCR; TCRdb holds only in-frame clones, not every one. The V and J calls and clone size are taken from that table; D and trimming were inferred from the DNA. The repertoire holds some 2 million clones, with about 95% as singletons. CD45RO-negative CD8 cells positively selected for CCR7 made up the naive population, which excluded terminally differentiated effector memory CD45RA+ cells. Adult donors, all healthy and HIV-negative, had no recent acute infections or vaccinations. Between the trimmed V and J ends, which lost 0 bases and 0 bases, there was a span of 9 bases. Germline assignment: CDR1 MNHNS and CDR2 SASEGT. CDR3 size: 17 residues.

The origin of this receptor is a young man in good health. The chain employs TRBV6-1 and TRBJ1-6, with unresolved D. Sequencing was carried out using naive CD8+ T cells sorted from blood. CDR3 bases: TGTGCCAGCAGTGAAGCCCCCAGAAGCTCCTATAATTCACCCCTCCACTTT. Translated, it gives CASSEAPRSSYNSPLHF.